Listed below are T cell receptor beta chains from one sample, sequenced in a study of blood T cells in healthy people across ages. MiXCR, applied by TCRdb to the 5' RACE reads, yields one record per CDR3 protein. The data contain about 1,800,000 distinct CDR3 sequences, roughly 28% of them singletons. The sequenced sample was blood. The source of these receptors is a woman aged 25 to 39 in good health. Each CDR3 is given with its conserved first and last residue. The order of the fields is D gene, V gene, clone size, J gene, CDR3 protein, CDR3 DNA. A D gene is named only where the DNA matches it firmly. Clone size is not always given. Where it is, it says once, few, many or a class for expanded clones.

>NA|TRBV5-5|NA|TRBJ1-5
CASSPFADSNQPQHF
TGTGCCAGCAGCCCTTTCGCGGACAGCAATCAGCCCCAGCATTTT
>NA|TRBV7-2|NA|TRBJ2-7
CDSSLDRNLREQYF
TGTGACAGCAGCTTAGACAGGAATCTACGAGAGCAGTACTTC
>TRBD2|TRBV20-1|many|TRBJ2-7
CSARPRLGGTYEQYF
TGCAGTGCTAGACCCCGACTGGGGGGGACCTACGAGCAGTACTTC
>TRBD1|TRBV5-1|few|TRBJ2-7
CASSLEGSGTAYEQYF
TGCGCCAGCAGCTTGGAAGGATCAGGGACAGCTTACGAGCAGTACTTC
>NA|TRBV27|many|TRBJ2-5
CASSQLGHEETQYF
TGTGCCAGCAGTCAACTAGGACACGAAGAGACCCAGTACTTC
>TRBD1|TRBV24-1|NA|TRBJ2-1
CATSDPRTGGYEQFF
TGTGCCACCAGTGACCCACGGACAGGGGGGTATGAGCAGTTCTTC
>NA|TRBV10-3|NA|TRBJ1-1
CAISGGFGGNTEAFF
TGTGCCATCAGTGGGGGCTTCGGGGGGAACACTGAAGCTTTCTTT
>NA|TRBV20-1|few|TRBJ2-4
CSVTGIAKNIQYF
TGCAGTGTCACCGGGATAGCCAAAAACATTCAGTACTTC
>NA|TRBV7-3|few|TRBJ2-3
CASSGAPGAPTDTQYF
TGTGCCAGCAGCGGGGCTCCGGGGGCCCCAACAGATACGCAGTATTTT
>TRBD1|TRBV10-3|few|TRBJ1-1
CAIPARGTASLGAFF
TGTGCCATCCCCGCTCGGGGGACAGCAAGCCTAGGGGCTTTCTTT
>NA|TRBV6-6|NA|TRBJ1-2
CASGYGQMRNYGYTF
TGTGCCAGCGGTTACGGACAGATGAGAAACTATGGCTACACCTTC
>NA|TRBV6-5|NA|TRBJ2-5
CASGRGSSVVQTQYF
TGTGCCAGCGGAAGGGGCTCTAGCGTAGTCCAGACCCAGTACTTC
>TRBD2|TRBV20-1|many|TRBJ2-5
CSAIEAGRPQETQYF
TGCAGTGCTATCGAGGCCGGGAGGCCTCAAGAGACCCAGTACTTC
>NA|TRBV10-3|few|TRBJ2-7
CVTEGGDNYEQYF
TGTGTCACCGAGGGCGGGGATAACTACGAGCAGTACTTC
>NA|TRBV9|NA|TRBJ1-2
CASSAGVGRADGYTF
TGTGCCAGCAGCGCGGGTGTGGGCAGGGCCGATGGCTACACCTTC
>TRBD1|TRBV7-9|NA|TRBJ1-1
CASSFGQGANTEAFF
TGTGCCAGCAGCTTCGGACAGGGGGCGAACACTGAAGCTTTCTTT
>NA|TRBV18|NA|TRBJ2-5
CASSPGSEKTQYF
TGTGCCAGCTCACCGGGTTCGGAGAAGACCCAGTACTTC
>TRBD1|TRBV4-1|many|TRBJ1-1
CASSQGQGNTEAFF
TGCGCCAGCAGCCAGGGACAGGGGAACACTGAAGCTTTCTTT
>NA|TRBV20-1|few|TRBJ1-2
CSAGGSGPLGYTF
TGCAGTGCTGGGGGGTCAGGGCCGCTTGGCTACACCTTC
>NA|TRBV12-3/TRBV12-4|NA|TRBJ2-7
CASSLASAGYEQYF
TGTGCCAGCAGTTTAGCCTCTGCAGGGTACGAGCAGTACTTC
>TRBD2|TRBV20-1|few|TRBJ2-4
CSARDWAGDIQYF
TGCAGTGCTAGAGATTGGGCGGGGGACATTCAGTACTTC
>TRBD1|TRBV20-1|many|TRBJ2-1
CSARLLGQGTSSYNEQFF
TGCAGTGCTAGACTCCTGGGACAGGGGACAAGCTCCTACAATGAGCAGTTCTTC